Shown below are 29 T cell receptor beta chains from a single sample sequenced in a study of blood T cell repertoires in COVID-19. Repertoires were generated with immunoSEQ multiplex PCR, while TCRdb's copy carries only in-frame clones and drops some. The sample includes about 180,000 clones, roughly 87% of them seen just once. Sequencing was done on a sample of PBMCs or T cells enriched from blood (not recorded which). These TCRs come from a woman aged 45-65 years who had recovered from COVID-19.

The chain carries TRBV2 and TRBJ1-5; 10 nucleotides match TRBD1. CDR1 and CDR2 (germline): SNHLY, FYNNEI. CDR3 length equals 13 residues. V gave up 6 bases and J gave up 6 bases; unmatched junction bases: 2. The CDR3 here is CASSRDRGQPQHF. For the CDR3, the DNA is TGTGCCAGCAGCAGGGACAGGGGTCAGCCCCAGCATTTT.

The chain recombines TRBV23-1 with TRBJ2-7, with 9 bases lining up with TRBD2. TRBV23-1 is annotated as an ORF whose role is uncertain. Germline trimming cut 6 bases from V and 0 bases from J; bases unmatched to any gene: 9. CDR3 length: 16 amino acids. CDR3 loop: CASSRLTSGYSYEQYF. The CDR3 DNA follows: TGCGCCAGCAGCCGATTGACTAGCGGATACTCCTACGAGCAGTACTTC.

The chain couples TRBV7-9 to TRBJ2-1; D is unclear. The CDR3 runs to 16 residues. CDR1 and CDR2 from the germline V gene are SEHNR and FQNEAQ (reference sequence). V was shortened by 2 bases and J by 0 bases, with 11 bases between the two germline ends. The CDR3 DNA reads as TGTGCCAGCAGCTTATTTGCGGCCAGCTCCTACAATGAGCAGTTCTTC. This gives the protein CASSLFAASSYNEQFF.

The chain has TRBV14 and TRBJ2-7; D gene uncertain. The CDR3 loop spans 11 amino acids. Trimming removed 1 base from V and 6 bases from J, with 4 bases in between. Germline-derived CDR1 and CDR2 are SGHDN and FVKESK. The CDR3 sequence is CASSQASEQYF. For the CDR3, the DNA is TGTGCCAGCAGCCAAGCCTCCGAGCAGTACTTC.

The CDR3 DNA is TGTGCCAGCAGTAGGGGACAGCATGAAGAGACCCAGTACTTC. This translates into CASSRGQHEETQYF. The chain uses TRBV7-9 and TRBJ2-5; 7 positions agree with TRBD1. Germline V gene lookup returns CDR1 SEHNR and CDR2 FQNEAQ (reference sequence). The CDR3 extends over 14 amino acids. The J segment lost 3 bases and the V segment lost 6 bases, leaving 7 bases of the junction unmatched.

The CDR3, as DNA: TGTGCCAGTAGTCTGACAGGGAACCAGAATGGCTACACCTTC. Translation gives CASSLTGNQNGYTF. The chain combines TRBV19 with TRBJ1-2; 7 bases agree with TRBD1. The length of the CDR3 is 14 residues. Germline V CDR1 and CDR2: LNHDA, SQIVND (reference sequence). The V gene end was trimmed by 5 bases and the J gene end by 6 bases; junction bases not matched to a gene: 9.

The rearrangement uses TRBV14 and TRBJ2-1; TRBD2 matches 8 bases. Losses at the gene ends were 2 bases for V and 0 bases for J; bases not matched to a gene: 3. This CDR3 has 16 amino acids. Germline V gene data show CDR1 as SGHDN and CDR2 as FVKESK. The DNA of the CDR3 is TGTGCCAGCAGCCAAATAGCGGGAAGCTCCTACAATGAGCAGTTCTTC. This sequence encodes CASSQIAGSSYNEQFF.

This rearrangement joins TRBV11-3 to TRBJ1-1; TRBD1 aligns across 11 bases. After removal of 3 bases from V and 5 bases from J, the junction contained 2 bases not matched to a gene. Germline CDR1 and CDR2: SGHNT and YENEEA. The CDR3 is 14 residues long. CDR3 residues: CASSFGQGATEAFF. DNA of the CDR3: TGTGCCAGCAGCTTCGGACAGGGGGCAACTGAAGCTTTCTTT.

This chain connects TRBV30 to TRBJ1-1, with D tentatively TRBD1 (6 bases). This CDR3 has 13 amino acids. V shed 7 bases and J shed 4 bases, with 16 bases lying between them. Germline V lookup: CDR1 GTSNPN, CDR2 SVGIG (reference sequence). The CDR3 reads CAYNPGQGTEAFF. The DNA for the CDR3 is TGTGCCTACAACCCGGGACAAGGCACTGAAGCTTTCTTT.

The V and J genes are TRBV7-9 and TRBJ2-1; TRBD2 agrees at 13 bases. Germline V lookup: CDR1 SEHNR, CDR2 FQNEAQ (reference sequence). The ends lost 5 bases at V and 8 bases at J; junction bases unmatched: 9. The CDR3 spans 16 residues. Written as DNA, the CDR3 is TGTGCCAGCAGCCTGGGACTAGCGGGGCCTAAGGATGAGCAGTTCTTC. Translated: CASSLGLAGPKDEQFF. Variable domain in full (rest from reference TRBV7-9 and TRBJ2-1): DTGVSQNPRHKITKRGQNVTFRCDPISEHNRLYWYRQTLGQGPEFLTYFQNEAQLEKSRLLSDRFSAERPKGSFSTLEIQRTEQGDSAMYLCASSLGLAGPKDEQFFGPGTRLTVL.

CDR3 region: CASSKWCTVRDTQYF. CDR3 bases: TGTGCCAGCAGCAAATGGTGTACTGTACGAGATACGCAGTATTTT. The rearrangement uses TRBV21-1 and TRBJ2-3; the table's D call TRBD2 went unverified against the DNA. TRBV21-1 has pseudogene status. This CDR3 comprises 15 residues.

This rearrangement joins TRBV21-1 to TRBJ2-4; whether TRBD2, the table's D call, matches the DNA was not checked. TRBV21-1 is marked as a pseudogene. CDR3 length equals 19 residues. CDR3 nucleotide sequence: TGTGCCAGCAGCAAAGCCCCCTGTAAAACTGATATAGCCAAAAACATTCAGTACTTC. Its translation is CASSKAPCKTDIAKNIQYF.

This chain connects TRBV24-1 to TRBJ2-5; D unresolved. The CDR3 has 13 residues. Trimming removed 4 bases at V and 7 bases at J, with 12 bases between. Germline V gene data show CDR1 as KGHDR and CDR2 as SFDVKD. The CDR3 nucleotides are TGTGCCACCAGTGACCCCTCCCCGGGGACCCAGTACTTC. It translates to CATSDPSPGTQYF.

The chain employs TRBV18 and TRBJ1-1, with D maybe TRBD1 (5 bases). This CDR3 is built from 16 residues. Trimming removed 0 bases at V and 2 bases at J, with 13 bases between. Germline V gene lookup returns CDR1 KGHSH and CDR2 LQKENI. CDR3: CASSPPRTRGNTEAFF. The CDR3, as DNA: TGTGCCAGCTCACCACCGAGGACAAGGGGTAACACTGAAGCTTTCTTT. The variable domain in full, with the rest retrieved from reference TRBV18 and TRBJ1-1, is NAGVMQNPRHLVRRRGQEARLRCSPMKGHSHVYWYRQLPEEGLKFMVYLQKENIIDESGMPKERFSAEFPKEGPSILRIQQVVRGDSAAYFCASSPPRTRGNTEAFFGQGTRLTVV.

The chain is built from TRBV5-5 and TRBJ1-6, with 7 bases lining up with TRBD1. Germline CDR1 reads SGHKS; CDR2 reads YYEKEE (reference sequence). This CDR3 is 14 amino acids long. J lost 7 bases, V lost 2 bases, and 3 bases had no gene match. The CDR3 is CASSFTGENSPLHF. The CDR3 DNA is TGTGCCAGCAGCTTTACAGGGGAGAATTCACCCCTCCACTTT.

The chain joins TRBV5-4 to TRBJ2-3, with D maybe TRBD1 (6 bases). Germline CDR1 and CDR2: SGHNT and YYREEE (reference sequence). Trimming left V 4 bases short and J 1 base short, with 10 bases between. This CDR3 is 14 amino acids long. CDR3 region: CASSLPGGTDTQYF. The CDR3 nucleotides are TGTGCCAGCAGCCTCCCAGGGGGCACAGATACGCAGTATTTT.

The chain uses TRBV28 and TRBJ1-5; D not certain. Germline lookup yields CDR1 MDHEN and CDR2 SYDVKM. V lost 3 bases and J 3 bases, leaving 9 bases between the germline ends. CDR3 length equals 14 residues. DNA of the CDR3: TGTGCCAGCAGTTTGCGGCACCTCAATCAGCCCCAGCATTTT. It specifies CASSLRHLNQPQHF.

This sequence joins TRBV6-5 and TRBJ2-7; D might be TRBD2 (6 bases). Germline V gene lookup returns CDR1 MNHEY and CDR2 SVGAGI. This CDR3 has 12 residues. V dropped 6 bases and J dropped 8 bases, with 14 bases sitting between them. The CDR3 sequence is CASRATGAQQYF. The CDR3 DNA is TGTGCCAGCAGGGCTACGGGAGCACAGCAGTACTTC.

This chain's CDR3 is CASSLTSGSNEQYF. The CDR3 DNA sequence: TGCGCCAGCAGCCTCACTAGCGGGAGCAACGAGCAGTACTTC. The rearrangement uses TRBV5-1 and TRBJ2-7; 11 nucleotides match TRBD2. The CDR3 loop spans 14 amino acids. Trimming took 4 bases from V and 5 from J; bases not matched to a gene: 5. Germline V gene sequence: CDR1 SGHRS, CDR2 YFSETQ.

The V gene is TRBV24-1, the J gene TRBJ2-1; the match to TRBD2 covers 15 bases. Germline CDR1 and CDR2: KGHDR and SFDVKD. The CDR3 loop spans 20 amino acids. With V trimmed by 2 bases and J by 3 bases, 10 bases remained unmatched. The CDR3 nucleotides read TGTGCCACCAGTGATTCCAGACTTGGGACTAGCGGGAGGCTCTACAATGAGCAGTTCTTC. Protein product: CATSDSRLGTSGRLYNEQFF.

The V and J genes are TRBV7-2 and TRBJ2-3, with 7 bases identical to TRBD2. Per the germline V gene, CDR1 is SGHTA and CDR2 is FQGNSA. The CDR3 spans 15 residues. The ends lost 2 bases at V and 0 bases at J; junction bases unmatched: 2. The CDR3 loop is CASSLSGLSTDTQYF. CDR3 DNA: TGTGCCAGCAGCTTATCGGGACTAAGCACAGATACGCAGTATTTT.

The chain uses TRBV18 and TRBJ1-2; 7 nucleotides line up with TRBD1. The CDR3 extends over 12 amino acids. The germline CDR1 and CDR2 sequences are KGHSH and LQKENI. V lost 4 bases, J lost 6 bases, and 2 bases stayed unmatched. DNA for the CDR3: TGTGCCAGCTCACTAACAGGGGATGGCTACACCTTC. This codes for CASSLTGDGYTF.

The CDR3 region is CASSQEGASGRVTQYF. CDR3 bases: TGCGCCAGCAGCCAAGAGGGAGCTAGCGGACGGGTGACCCAGTACTTC. The rearrangement uses TRBV4-1 and TRBJ2-5; 7 bases line up with TRBD2. With V trimmed by 0 bases and J by 7 bases, 11 bases remained unmatched. Per the germline V gene, CDR1 is MGHRA and CDR2 is YSYEKL. The CDR3 loop spans 16 amino acids.

CDR3 DNA: TGTGCCAGCTCACTGACTACAGGGTACGAAGATACGCAGTATTTT. Translating it yields CASSLTTGYEDTQYF. This chain uses TRBV18 with TRBJ2-3; TRBD1 is a possible D gene (6 bases). CDR3 length: 15 amino acids. Between the trimmed V and J ends, which lost 4 bases and 5 bases, there was a span of 16 bases. Germline V gene lookup returns CDR1 KGHSH and CDR2 LQKENI.

CDR3 residues: CASSLSVSGANVLTF. Here the CDR3 DNA reads TGTGCCAGCAGCTTGTCGGTCTCTGGGGCCAACGTCCTGACTTTC. The chain joins TRBV5-6 to TRBJ2-6; D is unresolved. The V end lost 1 base, the J end lost 0 bases, and 5 bases lay between the germline ends. This CDR3 has 15 residues. The germline CDR1 and CDR2 sequences are SGHDT and YYEEEE.

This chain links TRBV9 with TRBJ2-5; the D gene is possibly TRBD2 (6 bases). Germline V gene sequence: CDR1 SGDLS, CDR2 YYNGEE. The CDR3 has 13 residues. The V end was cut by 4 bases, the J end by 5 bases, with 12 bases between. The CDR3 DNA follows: TGTGCCAGCAGCCCGGGGAGCGGGGAGACCCAGTACTTC. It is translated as CASSPGSGETQYF.

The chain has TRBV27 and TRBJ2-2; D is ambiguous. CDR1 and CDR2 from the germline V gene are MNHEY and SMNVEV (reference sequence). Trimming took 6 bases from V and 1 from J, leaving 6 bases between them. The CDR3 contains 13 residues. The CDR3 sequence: CASSTVNTGELFF. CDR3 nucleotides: TGTGCCAGCAGCACTGTGAACACCGGGGAGCTGTTTTTT.

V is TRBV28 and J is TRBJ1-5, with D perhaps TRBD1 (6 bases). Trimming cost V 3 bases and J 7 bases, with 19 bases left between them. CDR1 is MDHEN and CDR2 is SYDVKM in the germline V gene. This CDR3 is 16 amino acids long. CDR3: CASSLLKRTVDQPQHF. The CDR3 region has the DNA TGTGCCAGCAGTTTGTTGAAAAGGACAGTGGACCAGCCCCAGCATTTT. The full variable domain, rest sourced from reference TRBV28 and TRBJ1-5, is DVKVTQSSRYLVKRTGEKVFLECVQDMDHENMFWYRQDPGLGLRLIYFSYDVKMKEKGDIPEGYSVSREKKERFSLILESASTNQTSMYLCASSLLKRTVDQPQHFGDGTRLSIL.

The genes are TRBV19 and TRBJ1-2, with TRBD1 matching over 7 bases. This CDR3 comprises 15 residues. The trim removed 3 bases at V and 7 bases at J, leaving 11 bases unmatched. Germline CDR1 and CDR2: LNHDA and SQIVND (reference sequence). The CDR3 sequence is CASSILGDRVFGYTF. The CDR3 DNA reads TGTGCCAGTAGTATCCTAGGAGACAGGGTGTTTGGCTACACCTTC. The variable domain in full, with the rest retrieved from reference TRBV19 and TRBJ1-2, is DGGITQSPKYLFRKEGQNVTLSCEQNLNHDAMYWYRQDPGQGLRLIYYSQIVNDFQKGDIAEGYSVSREKKESFPLTVTSAQKNPTAFYLCASSILGDRVFGYTFGSGTRLTVV.